Detailed here is one T cell receptor (beta chain). Its antigen is currently unknown. This sample is drawn from a study of T cell responses to AZD1222 COVID-19 vaccine. General observations from the study: Receipt of two AZD1222 doses was followed by a rise in Spike-specific TCR breadth and depth. There were mostly white British donors and more females than males, and clonal diversity was possibly underestimated. The study sampled repertoires only after the peak T cell response. Spike-wide coverage was observed for vaccine-associated CD4 TCRs, with dominant responses at 160-218 and 743-854.

TCRdb's copy holds only in-frame clones and misses some; the assay was immunoSEQ multiplex PCR. The sample lists roughly 120,000 clones, over 75% seen once, with approximately 1.6% in the top ten. The sequencing used peripheral blood, collected on day 0 of AZD1222 vaccination. This TCR came from an adult in good health.

This CDR3 reads CASSYRGDTEAFF. The DNA of the CDR3 is TGTGCCAGCAGCTATAGGGGGGACACTGAAGCTTTCTTT. The V and J genes are TRBV27 and TRBJ1-1; tentatively, D is TRBD1 (6 bases). The V end was cut by 6 bases, the J end by 3 bases, with 11 bases between. Germline assignment: CDR1 MNHEY and CDR2 SMNVEV (reference sequence). This CDR3 contains 13 residues.